This is a list of T cell receptor beta chains from one sample in a study of T cell repertoires in cytomegalovirus infection. TCRdb reanalysed the reads using MiXCR and keeps one entry per CDR3 protein. The sample includes 150,000 to 200,000 distinct CDR3 sequences, 13% to 15% seen only once; the top ten take more than 20%. The sequenced sample consisted of PBMCs. The receptors here all came from a human donor in good health (CMV status not recorded). Some clones in this sample may be carry-over from other donors' samples. Each CDR3 is given with its conserved first and last residue. Fields, in order: J gene, V gene, clone size, CDR3 protein. Clone sizes are given selectively: once, few, many, or a class where the clone is expanded.

>TRBJ2-1|TRBV7-2|few
CATGKSSYNEQFF
>TRBJ1-2|TRBV7-9|many
CASSLPTDSFSGYTF
>TRBJ1-5|TRBV27|many
CASKTLGEGTQPQHF
>TRBJ1-1|TRBV18|NA
CASSPAGKNTEAFF
>TRBJ2-7|TRBV7-2|many
CASSLDRPKVSYEQYF
>TRBJ2-4|TRBV6-5|NA
CASRSNGGYKNIQYF
>TRBJ1-2|TRBV3-1|NA
CASSQEASDRAIGGYTF
>TRBJ2-1|TRBV12-3/TRBV12-4|many
CASSLMSGQGHNEQFF
>TRBJ2-3|TRBV29-1|NA
CSVFAGSSTDTQYF
>TRBJ2-7|TRBV7-2|many
CASSLGQGVPYEQYF
>TRBJ2-2|TRBV5-4|many
CASSLAPRTDGTGELFF
>TRBJ1-5|TRBV7-8|many
CASRTGIQPQHF
>TRBJ2-1|TRBV6-1|many
CASSEVAVSYNEQFF
>TRBJ1-1|TRBV10-3|few
CAIGSEVRGYMNTEAFF
>TRBJ1-5|TRBV15|few
CATSRAGGGRGQPQHF
>TRBJ2-1|TRBV20-1|few
CSARDRLDYNEQFF
>TRBJ1-4|TRBV19|many
CASKGGRGLSNEKLFF
>TRBJ2-6|TRBV14|NA
CASSQEVKGAGANVLTF
>TRBJ2-7|TRBV27|many
CASSLFGGRARDEQYF
>TRBJ2-7|TRBV29-1|few
CSVVLSAYEQYF
>TRBJ2-3|TRBV9|few
CASSVGAGVADTQYF
>TRBJ2-1|TRBV12-3/TRBV12-4|few
CASSQGRGALYNEQFF
>TRBJ1-5|TRBV12-3/TRBV12-4|NA
CASSLSQPQHF
>TRBJ2-7|TRBV7-2|many
CASSFYEEVYEQYF
>TRBJ1-5|TRBV7-2|many
CASSSARDQPQHF
>TRBJ2-5|TRBV27|many
CASSYRTLETQYF
>TRBJ2-5|TRBV14|NA
CASSLQGWRETQYF
>TRBJ1-1|TRBV29-1|NA
CSVGRMNTEAFF
>TRBJ2-3|TRBV10-3|NA
CAILSDDRGTDTQYF
>TRBJ2-3|TRBV7-2|many
CASSLDPRYNTDTQYF
>TRBJ2-3|TRBV7-2|many
CASSLDVAGTMSQYF
>TRBJ2-7|TRBV10-3|NA
CAISEVSYEQYF
>TRBJ2-2|TRBV20-1|few
CSGLAGAGELFF
>TRBJ2-7|TRBV28|few
CASSFQHEQYF
>TRBJ2-5|TRBV28|few
CASSPGVEGTQYF
>TRBJ2-3|TRBV7-3|many
CASSLKSGSGDTQYF